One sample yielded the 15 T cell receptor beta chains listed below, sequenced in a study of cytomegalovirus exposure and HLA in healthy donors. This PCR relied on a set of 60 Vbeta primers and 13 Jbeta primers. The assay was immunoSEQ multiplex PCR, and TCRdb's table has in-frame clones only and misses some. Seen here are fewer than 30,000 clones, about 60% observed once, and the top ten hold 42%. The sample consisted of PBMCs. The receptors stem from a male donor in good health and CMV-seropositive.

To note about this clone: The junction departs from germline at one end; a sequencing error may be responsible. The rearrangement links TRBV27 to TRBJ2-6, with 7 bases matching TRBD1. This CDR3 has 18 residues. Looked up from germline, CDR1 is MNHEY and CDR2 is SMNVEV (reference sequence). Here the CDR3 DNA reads TGTGCCGGCAGTTCTATCTGGGACAGCAGCTCTGGGGCCAACGTCCTGACTTTC. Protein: CAGSSIWDSSSGANVLTF. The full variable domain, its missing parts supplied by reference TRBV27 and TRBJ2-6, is EAQVTQNPRYLITVTGKKLTVTCSQNMNHEYMSWYRQDPGLGLRQIYYSMNVEVTDKGDVPEGYKVSRKEKRNFPLILESPSPNQTSLYFCAGSSIWDSSSGANVLTFGAGSRLTVL.

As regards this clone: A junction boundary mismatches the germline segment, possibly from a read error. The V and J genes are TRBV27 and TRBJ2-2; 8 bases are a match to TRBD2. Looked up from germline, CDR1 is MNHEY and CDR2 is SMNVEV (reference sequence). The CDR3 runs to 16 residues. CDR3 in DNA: TGTGCCAGCAGTATATCCCCCGGGGGGGGCACCGGGGAGCTGTTTTTT. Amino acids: CASSISPGGGTGELFF.

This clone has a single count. The CDR3 DNA is TGTGCCTGGAGGAAAGGGGGACGGAGGTCGTCCTATGGCTACACCTTC. Its translation: CAWRKGGRRSSYGYTF. The chain joins TRBV30 to TRBJ1-2; perhaps TRBD1 as D (6 bases). The CDR3 is 16 residues long. The germline V gene encodes CDR1 GTSNPN and CDR2 SVGIG (reference sequence). V was cut by 3 bases and J by 4 bases, with 21 bases left in between.

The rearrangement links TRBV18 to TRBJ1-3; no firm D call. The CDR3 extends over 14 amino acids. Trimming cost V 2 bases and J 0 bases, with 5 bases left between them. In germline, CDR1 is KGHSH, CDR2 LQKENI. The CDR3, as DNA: TGTGCCAGCTCACCAAGCATCTCTGGAAACACCATATATTTT. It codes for CASSPSISGNTIYF.

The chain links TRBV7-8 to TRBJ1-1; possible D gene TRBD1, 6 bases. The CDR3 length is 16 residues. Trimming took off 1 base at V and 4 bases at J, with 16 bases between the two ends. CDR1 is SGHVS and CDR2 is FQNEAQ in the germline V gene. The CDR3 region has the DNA TGTGCCAGCAGCTTAGAATATGGCAGGGGTGGCACTGAAGCTTTCTTT. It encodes CASSLEYGRGGTEAFF.

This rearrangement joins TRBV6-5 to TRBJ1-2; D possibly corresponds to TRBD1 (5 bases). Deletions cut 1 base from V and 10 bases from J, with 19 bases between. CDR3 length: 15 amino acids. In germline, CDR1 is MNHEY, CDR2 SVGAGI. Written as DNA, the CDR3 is TGTGCCAGCAGTTACTTGGGGGGGGGACGCGGTGACTACACCTTC. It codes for CASSYLGGGRGDYTF.

CDR3 in amino acids: CASIDPGRMVHGYTF. DNA of the CDR3: TGTGCCAGTATTGACCCTGGCAGGATGGTACATGGCTACACCTTC. The chain carries TRBV19 and TRBJ1-2; D is undetermined. V was shortened by 7 bases and J by 6 bases, with 21 bases between the two germline ends. The V gene's germline CDR1 is LNHDA and CDR2 SQIVND (reference sequence). This CDR3 has 15 amino acids.

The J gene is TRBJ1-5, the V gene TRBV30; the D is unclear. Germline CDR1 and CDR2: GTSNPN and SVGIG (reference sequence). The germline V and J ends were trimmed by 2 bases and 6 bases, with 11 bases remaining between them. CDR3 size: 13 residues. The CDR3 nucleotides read TGTGCCTGGAGTTTCGGGGATTTTCAGCCCCAGCATTTT. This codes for CAWSFGDFQPQHF. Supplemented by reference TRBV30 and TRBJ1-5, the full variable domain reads SQTIHQWPATLVQPVGSPLSLECTVEGTSNPNLYWYRQAAGRGLQLLFYSVGIGQISSEVPQNLSASRPQDRQFILSSKKLLLSDSGFYLCAWSFGDFQPQHFGDGTRLSIL.

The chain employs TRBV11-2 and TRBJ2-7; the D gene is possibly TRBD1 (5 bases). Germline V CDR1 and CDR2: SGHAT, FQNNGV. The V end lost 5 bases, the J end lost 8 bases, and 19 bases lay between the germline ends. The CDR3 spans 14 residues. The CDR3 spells CASSPSIGAEKQYF. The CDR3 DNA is TGTGCCAGCAGCCCGAGCATAGGGGCGGAAAAGCAGTACTTC.

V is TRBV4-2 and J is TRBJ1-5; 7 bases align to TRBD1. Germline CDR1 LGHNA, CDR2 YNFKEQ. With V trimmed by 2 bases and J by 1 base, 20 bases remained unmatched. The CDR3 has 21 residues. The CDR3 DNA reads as TGTGCCAGCAGCCAACTACCTGACAGGGCGATGCCCCCAATAAGCAATCAGCCCCAGCATTTT. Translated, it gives CASSQLPDRAMPPISNQPQHF.

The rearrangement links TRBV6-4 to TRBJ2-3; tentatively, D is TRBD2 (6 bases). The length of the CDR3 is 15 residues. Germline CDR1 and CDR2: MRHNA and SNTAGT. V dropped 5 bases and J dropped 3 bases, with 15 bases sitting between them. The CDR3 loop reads CASSPTSSATDTQYF. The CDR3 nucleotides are TGTGCCAGCAGTCCTACGTCTAGCGCGACAGATACGCAGTATTTT.

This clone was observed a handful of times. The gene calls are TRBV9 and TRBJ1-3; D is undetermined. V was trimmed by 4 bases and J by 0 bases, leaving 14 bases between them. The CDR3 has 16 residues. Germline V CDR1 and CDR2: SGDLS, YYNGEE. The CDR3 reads CASSPHRHPSGNTIYF. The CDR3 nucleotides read TGTGCCAGCAGCCCTCACCGACATCCCTCTGGAAACACCATATATTTT.

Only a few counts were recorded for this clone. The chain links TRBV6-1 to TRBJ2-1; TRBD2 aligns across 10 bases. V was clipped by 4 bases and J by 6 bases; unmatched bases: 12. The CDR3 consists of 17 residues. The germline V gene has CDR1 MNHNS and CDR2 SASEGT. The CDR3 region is CASSALRSGRASNEQFF. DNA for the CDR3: TGTGCCAGCAGTGCCCTTCGGAGCGGGAGGGCTTCCAATGAGCAGTTCTTC.

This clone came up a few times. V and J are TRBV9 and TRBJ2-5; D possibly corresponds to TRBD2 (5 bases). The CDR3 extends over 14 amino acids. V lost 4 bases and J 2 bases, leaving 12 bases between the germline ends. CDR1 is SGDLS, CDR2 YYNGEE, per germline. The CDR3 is CASSPAEAQETQYF. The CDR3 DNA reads TGTGCCAGCAGCCCCGCGGAGGCTCAAGAGACCCAGTACTTC.

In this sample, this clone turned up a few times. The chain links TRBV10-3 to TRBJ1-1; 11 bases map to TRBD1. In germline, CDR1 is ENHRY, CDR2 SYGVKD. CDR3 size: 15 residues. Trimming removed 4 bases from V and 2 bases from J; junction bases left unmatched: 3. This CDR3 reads CAISGGQGANTEAFF. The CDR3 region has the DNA TGTGCCATCAGTGGTGGACAGGGGGCTAACACTGAAGCTTTCTTT.